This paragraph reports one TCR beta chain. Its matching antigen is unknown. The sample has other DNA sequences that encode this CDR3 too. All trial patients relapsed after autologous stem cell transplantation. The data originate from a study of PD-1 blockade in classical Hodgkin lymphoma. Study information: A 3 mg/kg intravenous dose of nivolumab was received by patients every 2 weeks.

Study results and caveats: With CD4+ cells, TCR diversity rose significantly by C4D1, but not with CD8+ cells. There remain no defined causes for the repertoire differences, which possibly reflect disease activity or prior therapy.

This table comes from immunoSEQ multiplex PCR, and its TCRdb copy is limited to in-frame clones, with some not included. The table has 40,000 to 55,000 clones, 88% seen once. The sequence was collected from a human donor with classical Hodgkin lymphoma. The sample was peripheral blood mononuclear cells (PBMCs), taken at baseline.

The DNA of the CDR3 is TGTGCCAGCAGCGTACAGGGGGCCTACAATGAGCAGTTCTTC. As protein: CASSVQGAYNEQFF. The chain is built from TRBV9 and TRBJ2-1, with TRBD1 matching 7 bases. V lost 1 base and J lost 2; bases outside the gene matches: 0. Germline V CDR1 and CDR2: SGDLS, YYNGEE. This CDR3 spans 14 amino acids.